The 10 T cell receptor beta chains reported below all come from one sample, sequenced in a study of CD8 T cells in Susac syndrome. When the RNA was reverse transcribed, random hexamers were used with an input of about 0.5 to 1 ug. TCRdb recomputed calls from the immunoSEQ multiplex PCR reads with MiXCR, one row per CDR3 protein. The data show around 170,000 distinct CDR3 sequences, roughly 96% seen once. The sample taken for sequencing was CD8+ T cells from PBMCs. The source is a human donor with multiple sclerosis.

The chain recombines TRBV5-6 with TRBJ2-1; 8 positions agree with TRBD1. The CDR3 totals 13 residues. Trimming cost V 4 bases and J 9 bases; bases outside gene matches: 6. Germline V gene sequence: CDR1 SGHDT, CDR2 YYEEEE. Written as DNA, the CDR3 is TGTGCCAGCAGCGGACAGGGTTGGATTGAGCAGTTCTTC. It specifies CASSGQGWIEQFF.

The chain links TRBV7-6 to TRBJ2-7; 13 bases fit TRBD2. From germline, CDR1 is SGHVS and CDR2 FNYEAQ. Germline trimming cut 1 base from V and 3 bases from J; bases unmatched to any gene: 3. This CDR3 comprises 16 residues. The CDR3 sequence is CASSLGTSGGFYEQYF. The DNA for the CDR3 is TGTGCCAGCAGCTTAGGGACTAGCGGGGGATTCTACGAGCAGTACTTC.

This chain joins TRBV24-1 and TRBJ2-5; TRBD1 aligns across 10 bases. This CDR3 contains 16 residues. The germline V gene has CDR1 KGHDR and CDR2 SFDVKD. J lost 2 bases, V lost 4 bases, and 6 bases had no gene match. The CDR3 coding sequence is TGTGCCACCAGTGAAACCCCGGGACAGGGGCAAGAGACCCAGTACTTC. Its protein is CATSETPGQGQETQYF.

The gene calls are TRBV21-1 and TRBJ2-3; the table's D call, TRBD2, has no DNA check behind it. TRBV21-1 is marked as a pseudogene. The CDR3 contains 18 residues. The CDR3 DNA follows: TGTGCCAGCAGCAAAGGGCGACTAGCGGGGGGACTCACAGATACGCAGTATTTT. Translation: CASSKGRLAGGLTDTQYF.

Notes on this clonotype: Relative to the germline gene, one junction end is altered; a read error may explain this. V gene TRBV20-1 combines with J gene TRBJ2-5, with 9 bases identical to TRBD1. The CDR3 is 12 residues long. CDR1 DFQATT and CDR2 SNEGSKA come from the germline V gene (reference sequence). CDR3 sequence (DNA): TGCAGTGCTAGAGAACTCCGGGACAGGGAAGACTTC. Its translation: CSARELRDREDF.

This rearrangement joins TRBV6-4 to TRBJ1-1; 8 nucleotides align to TRBD1. Germline CDR1 reads MRHNA; CDR2 reads SNTAGT. J was trimmed by 8 bases and V by 5 bases; bases with no gene match: 10. This CDR3 is 14 amino acids long. The CDR3 nucleotides read TGTGCCAGCAGTCCCTCAGGGGGCAGAAGCGAAGCTTTCTTT. As protein: CASSPSGGRSEAFF.

This chain connects TRBV20-1 to TRBJ2-1, with TRBD2 matching over 10 bases. Germline V gives CDR1 DFQATT, CDR2 SNEGSKA (reference sequence). Germline trimming cut 6 bases from V and 8 bases from J; bases unmatched to any gene: 10. This CDR3 spans 14 amino acids. CDR3 region: CSARLAGDSDEQFF. The CDR3 region has the DNA TGCAGTGCCCGGCTAGCGGGAGATAGCGATGAGCAGTTCTTC.

This chain connects TRBV10-3 to TRBJ2-1, with 11 bases that match TRBD2. The ends lost 3 bases at V and 4 bases at J; junction bases unmatched: 5. Germline assignment: CDR1 ENHRY and CDR2 SYGVKD. The CDR3 sequence is 16 residues long. DNA of the CDR3: TGTGCCATCAGTGAAATAGCGGGGGGGATGTACAATGAGCAGTTCTTC. It codes for CAISEIAGGMYNEQFF.

The J gene is TRBJ2-5, the V gene TRBV27, with 9 bases lining up with TRBD1. The germline gives CDR1 MNHEY, CDR2 SMNVEV (reference sequence). The V and J ends lost 4 bases and 3 bases, in that order; junction bases with no gene match: 9. This CDR3 is 16 amino acids long. The CDR3: CASSSGTGTVEETQYF. The CDR3 nucleotides read TGTGCCAGCAGTTCCGGGACAGGGACTGTTGAAGAGACCCAGTACTTC.

The chain carries TRBV5-6 and TRBJ1-2; the D gene is possibly TRBD1 (5 bases). The V and J ends lost 2 bases and 7 bases respectively, with 12 bases between them. Germline values: CDR1 SGHDT, CDR2 YYEEEE. CDR3 length equals 13 residues. CDR3 in amino acids: CASSFGRVVGYTF. The DNA for the CDR3 is TGTGCCAGCAGCTTTGGCAGGGTGGTTGGCTACACCTTC.